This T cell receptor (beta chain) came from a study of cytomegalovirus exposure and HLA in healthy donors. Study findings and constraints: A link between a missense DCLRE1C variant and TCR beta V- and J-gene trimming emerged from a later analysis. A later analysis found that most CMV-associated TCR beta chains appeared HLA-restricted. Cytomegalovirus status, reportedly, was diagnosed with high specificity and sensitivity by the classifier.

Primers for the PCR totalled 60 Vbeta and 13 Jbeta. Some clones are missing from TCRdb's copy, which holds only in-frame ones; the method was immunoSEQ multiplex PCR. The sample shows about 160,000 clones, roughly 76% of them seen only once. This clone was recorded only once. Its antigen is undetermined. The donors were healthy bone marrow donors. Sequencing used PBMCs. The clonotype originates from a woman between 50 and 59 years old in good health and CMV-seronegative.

CDR3 nucleotide sequence: TGTGCCAGCAGTTTTGCTGGCAAGACCCAGTACTTC. Protein: CASSFAGKTQYF. The J gene is TRBJ2-5, the V gene TRBV27; no clear D. This CDR3 comprises 12 residues. CDR1 and CDR2 (germline): MNHEY, SMNVEV (reference sequence). Trimming removed 3 bases from V and 6 bases from J, with 8 bases in between.